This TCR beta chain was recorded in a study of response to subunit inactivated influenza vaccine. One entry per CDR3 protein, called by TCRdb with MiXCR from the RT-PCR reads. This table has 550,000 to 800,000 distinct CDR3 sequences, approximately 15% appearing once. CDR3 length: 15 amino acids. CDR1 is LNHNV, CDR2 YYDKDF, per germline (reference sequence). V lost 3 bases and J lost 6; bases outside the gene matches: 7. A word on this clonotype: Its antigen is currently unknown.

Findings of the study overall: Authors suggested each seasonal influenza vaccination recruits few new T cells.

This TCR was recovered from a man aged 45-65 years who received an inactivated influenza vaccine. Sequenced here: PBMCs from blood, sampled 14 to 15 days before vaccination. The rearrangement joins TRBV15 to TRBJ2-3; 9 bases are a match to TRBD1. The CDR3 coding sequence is TGTGCCACCAGCAGTCCCGGGACAGGGAGGGATACGCAGTATTTT. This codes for CATSSPGTGRDTQYF.